This T cell receptor (beta chain) emerged from a study of cytomegalovirus exposure and HLA in healthy donors. Findings of the study overall: The authors later found TCR association rates varying by HLA locus, with DRB1 most and HLA-C fewest. In vitro work confirmed that three CMV-associated chains recognize CMV antigens. A cluster of highly shared sequence variants was likely a sequencing artifact.

A note on this clone: Its antigen is unidentified.

Losses at the gene ends were 3 bases for V and 2 bases for J; bases not matched to a gene: 3. This CDR3 region has 15 residues. CDR1 and CDR2 from the germline V gene are MNHEY and SMNVEV (reference sequence). Vbeta (60) and Jbeta (13) primers were used in the PCR. Only in-frame clones appear in the TCRdb table, and some are missing; sequencing was by immunoSEQ multiplex PCR. Of some 200,000 clones listed, about four fifths are singletons. The receptor's source is a male donor in good health and CMV-seropositive. The chain joins TRBV27 to TRBJ2-1; 8 bases agree with TRBD1. Sequenced: PBMCs. The CDR3 sequence: CASSFDRGPYNEQFF. For the CDR3, the DNA is TGTGCCAGCAGTTTCGACAGGGGACCCTACAATGAGCAGTTCTTC.